Following are 32 T cell receptor beta chains from one sample sequenced in a study of T cell responses to AZD1222 COVID-19 vaccine. Sequencing was performed with immunoSEQ multiplex PCR; in TCRdb, only in-frame clones are kept and a portion is missing. The profile covers approximately 150,000 clones, with roughly 93% appearing a single time and over 0.8% taken by the ten largest. This specimen consisted of peripheral blood, obtained on day 0 of AZD1222 vaccination. The receptors derive from an adult in good health.

This chain's CDR3 is CASSQWGTGGRGLKNEQFF. In nucleotides, the CDR3 is TGCGCCAGCAGCCAATGGGGGACAGGGGGCAGGGGATTGAAGAATGAGCAGTTCTTC. The J gene is TRBJ2-1, the V gene TRBV4-1; 12 bases map to TRBD1. V was pared by 2 bases and J by 7 bases, with 15 bases of the junction left unmatched. This CDR3 has 19 amino acids. Germline V gene data show CDR1 as MGHRA and CDR2 as YSYEKL.

This clone was picked up a small number of times. This chain uses TRBV16 with TRBJ2-7; 9 bases align to TRBD1. This CDR3 has 15 residues. Trimming took 3 bases from V and 4 from J; bases not matched to a gene: 7. Germline CDR1 reads KGHSY; CDR2 reads FQNENV. The CDR3 DNA sequence: TGTGCCAGCAGCCATGATGGACAGGGGCTTTACGAGCAGTACTTC. Translation: CASSHDGQGLYEQYF.

This chain uses TRBV3-1 (or the pseudogene TRBV3-2) with TRBJ1-6; D gene ambiguous. The CDR3 runs to 14 residues. Germline values: CDR1 LGHDT, CDR2 YNNKEL (reference sequence). V was cut by 0 bases and J by 8 bases, with 8 bases left in between. The CDR3 nucleotides are TGTGCCAGCAGCCAAGATCGTCGGGATTCACCCCTCCACTTT. It is translated as CASSQDRRDSPLHF.

The chain employs TRBV12-3 or TRBV12-4 and TRBJ1-6; TRBD1 is a possible D gene (6 bases). The CDR3 is made up of 13 amino acids. Between the trimmed V and J ends, which lost 8 bases and 6 bases, there was a span of 11 bases. CDR3 in amino acids: CASATGTNSPLHF. In DNA, the CDR3 is TGTGCCAGCGCTACAGGGACTAATTCACCCCTCCACTTT.

This clone came up a few times. The V gene is TRBV6-2 or TRBV6-3, the J gene TRBJ2-7; D is perhaps TRBD1 or TRBD2 (5 bases each). Trimming shortened V by 2 bases and J by 6 bases, and 29 bases separated the two germline ends. CDR3 length: 19 amino acids. The germline CDR1 and CDR2 sequences are MNHEY and SVGEGT. The CDR3 sequence is CASSYEIASGQSPFSEQYF. CDR3 DNA: TGTGCCAGCAGTTACGAAATCGCCTCGGGGCAGAGCCCTTTTAGCGAGCAGTACTTC.

The chain links TRBV11-3 to TRBJ1-6; 11 positions agree with TRBD1. Looked up from germline, CDR1 is SGHNT and CDR2 is YENEEA. J gave up 2 bases and V 4 bases, and 1 base lay outside the gene matches. This CDR3 comprises 16 residues. CDR3 coding DNA: TGTGCCAGCAGCTCGGGACAGGGGGCCTATAATTCACCCCTCCACTTT. Amino acid sequence: CASSSGQGAYNSPLHF. The full variable domain, rest sourced from reference TRBV11-3 and TRBJ1-6, is EAGVVQSPRYKIIEKKQPVAFWCNPISGHNTLYWYLQNLGQGPELLIRYENEEAVDDSQLPKDRFSAERLKGVDSTLKIQPAELGDSAVYLCASSSGQGAYNSPLHFGNGTRLTVT.

This clone was seen only once. The chain is built from TRBV28 and TRBJ1-5; no clear D. From germline, CDR1 is MDHEN and CDR2 SYDVKM. Trimming left V 7 bases short and J 2 bases short, with 15 bases between. The CDR3 runs to 15 residues. The CDR3 here is CASMSSAGGNQPQHF. CDR3 nucleotides: TGTGCCAGCATGTCATCCGCGGGCGGCAATCAGCCCCAGCATTTT.

The V gene is TRBV11-1, the J gene TRBJ2-7; 9 positions match TRBD1. V was pared by 5 bases and J by 3 bases, with 5 bases of the junction left unmatched. CDR1 is SGHAT, CDR2 FQDESV, per germline (reference sequence). The CDR3 spans 14 residues. The CDR3 sequence: CASSNLGQGYEQYF. The CDR3 nucleotides read TGTGCCAGCAGCAACCTGGGACAGGGCTACGAGCAGTACTTC.

The rearrangement links TRBV19 to TRBJ2-5, with D tentatively TRBD1 (7 bases). The CDR3 consists of 18 residues. Per germline, CDR1 LNHDA and CDR2 SQIVND (reference sequence). The V and J ends lost 6 bases and 5 bases respectively, with 28 bases between them. CDR3 sequence reads: CASSPSGGPAYDPETQYF. The CDR3 coding sequence is TGTGCCAGTAGCCCCTCAGGGGGGCCAGCCTACGACCCGGAGACCCAGTACTTC.

The chain employs TRBV5-1 and TRBJ2-1; D is possibly TRBD1 or TRBD2 (6 bases each). Germline V gene lookup returns CDR1 SGHRS and CDR2 YFSETQ. Trimming stripped 3 bases from V and 7 bases from J, with 8 bases between. The CDR3 spans 12 residues. The CDR3 loop reads CASSWGANEQFF. DNA of the CDR3: TGCGCCAGCAGCTGGGGGGCTAATGAGCAGTTCTTC.

This clone was counted a few times. This sequence joins TRBV5-1 and TRBJ1-3; tentative D call: TRBD1 (6 bases). This CDR3 contains 15 residues. CDR1 is SGHRS, CDR2 YFSETQ, per germline. Trimming took off 4 bases at V and 4 bases at J, with 15 bases between the two ends. The CDR3 DNA is TGCGCCAGCAGCCCCAAAGGGGGATTCGGAAACACCATATATTTT. It specifies CASSPKGGFGNTIYF. Variable domain in full (rest from reference TRBV5-1 and TRBJ1-3): KAGVTQTPRYLIKTRGQQVTLSCSPISGHRSVSWYQQTPGQGLQFLFEYFSETQRNKGNFPGRFSGRQFSNSRSEMNVSTLELGDSALYLCASSPKGGFGNTIYFGEGSWLTVV.

This sequence joins TRBV6-2 or TRBV6-3 and TRBJ2-4; D might be TRBD1 or TRBD2, each matching 5 bases. The CDR3 is 13 residues long. V lost 2 bases to trimming and J lost 12 bases, with 14 bases between them. Germline lookup yields CDR1 MNHEY and CDR2 SVGEGT. The CDR3 sequence: CASSYTGTKTQYF. The CDR3 region has the DNA TGTGCCAGCAGTTACACCGGGACGAAGACTCAGTACTTC.

The rearrangement links TRBV5-1 to TRBJ2-3; 10 positions agree with TRBD2. The CDR3 consists of 15 residues. CDR1 is SGHRS, CDR2 YFSETQ, per germline. Losses at the gene ends were 6 bases for V and 0 bases for J; bases not matched to a gene: 4. CDR3 DNA sequence: TGCGCCAGCACTAGCGGGGGAGCTAGCACAGATACGCAGTATTTT. Protein product: CASTSGGASTDTQYF.

The chain links TRBV12-3 or TRBV12-4 to TRBJ1-2; D is ambiguous. V lost 8 bases and J 6 bases, leaving 10 bases between the germline ends. The CDR3 is made up of 11 amino acids. The CDR3 sequence is CASGWVNGYTF. The DNA of the CDR3 is TGTGCCAGCGGTTGGGTTAATGGCTACACCTTC.

This chain uses TRBV20-1 with TRBJ1-2, with 7 positions matching TRBD1. The trim removed 3 bases at V and 3 bases at J, leaving 4 bases unmatched. The germline V gene has CDR1 DFQATT and CDR2 SNEGSKA (reference sequence). There are 13 residues in the CDR3. The CDR3 is CSASRGQDYGYTF. The CDR3 coding sequence is TGCAGTGCTAGTAGGGGGCAGGACTATGGCTACACCTTC.

This chain joins TRBV2 and TRBJ1-1; no clear D. The germline V and J ends were trimmed by 7 bases and 11 bases, with 23 bases remaining between them. Germline V gene data show CDR1 as SNHLY and CDR2 as FYNNEI. CDR3 length equals 14 residues. The CDR3 spells CASNQASSAIKAFF. CDR3 DNA: TGTGCCAGCAATCAGGCCTCCTCAGCGATCAAGGCTTTCTTT.

J is TRBJ1-6 and V is TRBV14; 8 nucleotides line up with TRBD1. The V gene end was trimmed by 3 bases and the J gene end by 4 bases; junction bases not matched to a gene: 5. Germline V gene sequence: CDR1 SGHDN, CDR2 FVKESK. CDR3 length equals 16 residues. Written as DNA, the CDR3 is TGTGCCAGCAGCCACAGGGGGCATGTGTATAATTCACCCCTCCACTTT. The encoded protein is CASSHRGHVYNSPLHF.

The chain carries TRBV4-2 and TRBJ1-5; weak D call: TRBD1 (5 bases). Germline CDR1 is LGHNA and CDR2 is YNFKEQ. Trimming removed 0 bases at V and 5 bases at J, with 11 bases between. This CDR3 region has 15 residues. The CDR3 here is CASSQDRQGHQPQHF. The CDR3 coding sequence is TGTGCCAGCAGCCAAGACCGGCAGGGCCATCAGCCCCAGCATTTT.

J is TRBJ1-3 and V is TRBV5-1; D gene unclear. Germline V gene data show CDR1 as SGHRS and CDR2 as YFSETQ. The CDR3 totals 16 residues. Between the trimmed V and J ends, which lost 0 bases and 0 bases, there was a span of 10 bases. The chain's CDR3 is CASSLAPDFSGNTIYF. Here the CDR3 DNA reads TGCGCCAGCAGCTTGGCCCCTGACTTCTCTGGAAACACCATATATTTT.

V and J are TRBV4-1 and TRBJ1-5, with no clear D. The CDR3 covers 15 residues. From germline, CDR1 is MGHRA and CDR2 YSYEKL. The ends were cut back, 1 base at V and 7 bases at J, with 14 bases in the middle. CDR3 sequence (DNA): TGCGCCAGCAGCCAAGGAATAGGGAGAGACCAGCCCCAGCATTTT. The encoded protein is CASSQGIGRDQPQHF.

The J gene is TRBJ2-1, the V gene TRBV7-9, with 10 bases fitting TRBD2. The ends lost 3 bases at V and 7 bases at J; junction bases unmatched: 6. The germline CDR1 and CDR2 sequences are SEHNR and FQNEAQ (reference sequence). The CDR3 runs to 15 residues. The CDR3, as DNA: TGTGCCAGCAGCTTCCTAGCGGGGGCGCCAAATGAGCAGTTCTTC. As protein: CASSFLAGAPNEQFF.

This chain joins TRBV5-1 and TRBJ2-6; possible D gene TRBD1, 6 bases. Germline V gene data show CDR1 as SGHRS and CDR2 as YFSETQ. Trimming stripped 2 bases from V and 1 base from J, with 19 bases between. The CDR3 loop spans 19 amino acids. The CDR3 nucleotides read TGCGCCAGCAGCTTTGGAGCAACAGGGTACGGGTCTGGGGCCAACGTCCTGACTTTC. It translates to CASSFGATGYGSGANVLTF.

The chain links TRBV6-5 to TRBJ1-5, with D hard to call. Trimming took 8 bases from V and 0 from J, leaving 14 bases between them. Germline lookup yields CDR1 MNHEY and CDR2 SVGAGI. This CDR3 is built from 15 residues. The CDR3 here is CASSLPKDSNQPQHF. CDR3 bases: TGTGCCAGCTCCCTACCTAAAGATAGCAATCAGCCCCAGCATTTT.

This chain joins TRBV7-2 and TRBJ2-3, with TRBD2 matching over 13 bases. The CDR3 is made up of 17 amino acids. V shed 4 bases, J shed 5 bases, and the junction held 9 bases outside the gene matches. Germline-derived CDR1 and CDR2 are SGHTA and FQGNSA. In DNA form, the CDR3 reads TGTGCCAGCAGCTCACCCCGGACTAGCGGGGGTCAAGATACGCAGTATTTT. Translating it yields CASSSPRTSGGQDTQYF.

This rearrangement joins TRBV5-4 to TRBJ1-1, with D tentatively TRBD1 (6 bases). Germline V CDR1 and CDR2: SGHNT, YYREEE (reference sequence). The length of the CDR3 is 16 residues. The V and J ends lost 4 bases and 0 bases respectively, with 16 bases between them. The CDR3 here is CASSRGGDTMNTEAFF. CDR3 in DNA: TGTGCCAGCAGCCGGGGTGGGGACACTATGAACACTGAAGCTTTCTTT.

The genes are TRBV18 and TRBJ1-3; D remains ambiguous. Germline V gene sequence: CDR1 KGHSH, CDR2 LQKENI. The ends were cut back, 5 bases at V and 2 bases at J, with 13 bases in the middle. The CDR3 consists of 15 residues. CDR3 nucleotide sequence: TGTGCCAGCTCATCCACGGGCACAACTGGAAACACCATATATTTT. It specifies CASSSTGTTGNTIYF.

V is TRBV6-5 and J is TRBJ1-4; 7 bases match TRBD1. The CDR3 totals 15 residues. V gave up 7 bases and J gave up 7 bases; unmatched junction bases: 12. Germline V lookup: CDR1 MNHEY, CDR2 SVGAGI. CDR3 sequence reads: CASTGGTAPFEKLFF. CDR3 coding DNA: TGTGCCAGCACCGGTGGGACAGCTCCTTTTGAAAAACTGTTTTTT.

This clone was seen more than once but under ten times. V gene TRBV9 combines with J gene TRBJ1-6, with D uncertain. The germline V gene has CDR1 SGDLS and CDR2 YYNGEE. The V and J ends lost 3 bases and 10 bases respectively, with 14 bases between them. The CDR3 covers 14 residues. CDR3 sequence (DNA): TGTGCCAGCAGCGCCAGGTGGTTCCAGTCACCCCTCCACTTT. This sequence encodes CASSARWFQSPLHF.

The chain employs TRBV3-1 (or the pseudogene TRBV3-2) and TRBJ1-1; maybe TRBD1 (6 bases). The germline gives CDR1 LGHDT, CDR2 YNNKEL (reference sequence). The germline V and J ends were trimmed by 4 bases and 7 bases, with 19 bases remaining between them. This CDR3 contains 15 residues. Written as DNA, the CDR3 is TGTGCCAGCAGCCTTATTCCGGGACACACCAATGAAGCTTTCTTT. As protein: CASSLIPGHTNEAFF.

The J gene is TRBJ1-3, the V gene TRBV19, with TRBD1 as a possible D gene (6 bases). The germline gives CDR1 LNHDA, CDR2 SQIVND (reference sequence). This CDR3 contains 14 residues. Trimming shortened V by 11 bases and J by 2 bases, and 16 bases separated the two germline ends. The DNA for the CDR3 is TGTGCCTCCCATGCAGGGGAAACTGGAAACACCATATATTTT. Amino acids: CASHAGETGNTIYF.

The chain couples TRBV18 to TRBJ1-5; 11 nucleotides line up with TRBD1. Germline loops: CDR1 KGHSH, CDR2 LQKENI. The length of the CDR3 is 15 residues. With 0 bases clipped from V and 9 bases from J, the junction kept 4 bases outside the gene matches. CDR3 nucleotide sequence: TGTGCCAGCTCACCACCGGGACAGGGGGTTGTGCCCCAGCATTTT. Protein sequence: CASSPPGQGVVPQHF.

As concerns this clone: The sample carries other DNA sequences with the same CDR3. This sequence joins TRBV5-1 and TRBJ1-3; 7 bases align to TRBD1. The V and J ends lost 0 bases and 4 bases, in that order; junction bases with no gene match: 1. The CDR3 length is 14 residues. The germline V gene encodes CDR1 SGHRS and CDR2 YFSETQ. The CDR3 region is CASSLGDRGNTIYF. CDR3 DNA: TGCGCCAGCAGCTTGGGGGACAGAGGAAACACCATATATTTT. Filled out from reference TRBV5-1 and TRBJ1-3, the complete variable domain reads KAGVTQTPRYLIKTRGQQVTLSCSPISGHRSVSWYQQTPGQGLQFLFEYFSETQRNKGNFPGRFSGRQFSNSRSEMNVSTLELGDSALYLCASSLGDRGNTIYFGEGSWLTVV.